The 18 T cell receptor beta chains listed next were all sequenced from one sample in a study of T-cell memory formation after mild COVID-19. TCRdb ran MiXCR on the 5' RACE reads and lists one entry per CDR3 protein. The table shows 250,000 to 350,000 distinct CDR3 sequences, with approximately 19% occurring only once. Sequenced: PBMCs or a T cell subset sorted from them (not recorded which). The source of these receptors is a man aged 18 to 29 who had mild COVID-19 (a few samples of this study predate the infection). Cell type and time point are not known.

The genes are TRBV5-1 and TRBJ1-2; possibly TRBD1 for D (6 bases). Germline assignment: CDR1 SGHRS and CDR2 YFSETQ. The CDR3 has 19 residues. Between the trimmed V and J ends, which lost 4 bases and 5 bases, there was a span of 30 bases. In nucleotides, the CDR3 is TGCGCCAGCAGCACCCCTGGCGAGAGGTTAAACCAGGGGCCTTATGGCTACACCTTC. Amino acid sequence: CASSTPGERLNQGPYGYTF. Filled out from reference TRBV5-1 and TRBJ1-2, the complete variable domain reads KAGVTQTPRYLIKTRGQQVTLSCSPISGHRSVSWYQQTPGQGLQFLFEYFSETQRNKGNFPGRFSGRQFSNSRSEMNVSTLELGDSALYLCASSTPGERLNQGPYGYTFGSGTRLTVV.

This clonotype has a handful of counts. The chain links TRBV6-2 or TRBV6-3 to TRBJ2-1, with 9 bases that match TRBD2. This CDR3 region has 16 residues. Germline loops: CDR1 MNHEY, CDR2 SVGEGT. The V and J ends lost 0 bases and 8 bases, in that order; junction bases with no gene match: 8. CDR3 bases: TGTGCCAGCAGTTACTCAGGCGGGGGGGTGACGCATGAGCAGTTCTTC. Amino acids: CASSYSGGGVTHEQFF.

CDR3 coding DNA: TGTGCCAGCAGATGGACGGACATGAACACTGAAGCTTTCTTT. Its translation: CASRWTDMNTEAFF. The chain carries TRBV7-6 and TRBJ1-1; D may be TRBD1 (5 bases). This CDR3 region has 14 residues. The germline V and J ends were trimmed by 6 bases and 0 bases, with 11 bases remaining between them. Per the germline V gene, CDR1 is SGHVS and CDR2 is FNYEAQ.

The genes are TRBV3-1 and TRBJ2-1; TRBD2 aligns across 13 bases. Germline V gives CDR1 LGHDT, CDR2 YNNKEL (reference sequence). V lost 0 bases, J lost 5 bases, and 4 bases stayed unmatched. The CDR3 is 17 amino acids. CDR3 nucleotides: TGTGCCAGCAGCCAAGATCTTGGACTAGCGGGGGACAATGAGCAGTTCTTC. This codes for CASSQDLGLAGDNEQFF.

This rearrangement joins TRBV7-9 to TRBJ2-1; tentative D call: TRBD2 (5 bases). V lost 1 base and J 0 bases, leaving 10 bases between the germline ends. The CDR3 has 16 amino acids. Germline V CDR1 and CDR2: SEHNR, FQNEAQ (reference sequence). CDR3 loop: CASSLDAGSSYNEQFF. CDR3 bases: TGTGCCAGCAGCTTAGACGCTGGGAGCTCCTACAATGAGCAGTTCTTC.

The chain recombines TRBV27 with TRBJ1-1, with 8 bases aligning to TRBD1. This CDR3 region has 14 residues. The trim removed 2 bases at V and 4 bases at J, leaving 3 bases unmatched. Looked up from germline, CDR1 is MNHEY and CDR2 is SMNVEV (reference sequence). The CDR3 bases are TGTGCCAGCAGTTTAACAGGGGGGACCACTGAAGCTTTCTTT. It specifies CASSLTGGTTEAFF.

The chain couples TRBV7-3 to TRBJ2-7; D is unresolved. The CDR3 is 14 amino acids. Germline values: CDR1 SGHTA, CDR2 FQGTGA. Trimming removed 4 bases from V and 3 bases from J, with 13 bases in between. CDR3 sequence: CASSSNGQDYEQYF. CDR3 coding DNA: TGTGCCAGCAGCTCGAACGGGCAGGACTACGAGCAGTACTTC.

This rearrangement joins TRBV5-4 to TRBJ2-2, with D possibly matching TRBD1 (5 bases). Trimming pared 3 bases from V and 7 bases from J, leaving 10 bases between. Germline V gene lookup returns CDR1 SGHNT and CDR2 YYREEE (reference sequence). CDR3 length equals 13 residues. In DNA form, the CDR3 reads TGTGCCAGCAGCTCGTGGGGCGGCGGGGAGCTGTTTTTT. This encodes CASSSWGGGELFF.

The CDR3 region is CSVELVGAYEQYF. The CDR3 DNA reads as TGCAGCGTTGAGTTAGTGGGCGCCTACGAGCAGTACTTC. The rearrangement joins TRBV29-1 to TRBJ2-7; no clear D gene. V lost 3 bases and J 2 bases, leaving 11 bases between the germline ends. The CDR3 loop spans 13 amino acids. Germline CDR1 is SQVTM and CDR2 is ANQGSEA.

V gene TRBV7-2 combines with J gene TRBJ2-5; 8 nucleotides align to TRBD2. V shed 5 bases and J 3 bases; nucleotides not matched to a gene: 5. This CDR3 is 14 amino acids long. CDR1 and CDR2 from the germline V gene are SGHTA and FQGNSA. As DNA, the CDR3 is TGTGCCAGCAGCCCGGGGGGGAGCGAAGAGACCCAGTACTTC. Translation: CASSPGGSEETQYF.

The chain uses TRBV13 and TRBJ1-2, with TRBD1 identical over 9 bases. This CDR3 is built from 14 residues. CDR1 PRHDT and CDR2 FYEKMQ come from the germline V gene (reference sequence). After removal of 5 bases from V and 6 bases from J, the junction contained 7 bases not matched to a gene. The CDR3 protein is CASSRQGGLHGYTF. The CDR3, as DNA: TGTGCCAGCAGCAGACAGGGGGGATTGCATGGCTACACCTTC.

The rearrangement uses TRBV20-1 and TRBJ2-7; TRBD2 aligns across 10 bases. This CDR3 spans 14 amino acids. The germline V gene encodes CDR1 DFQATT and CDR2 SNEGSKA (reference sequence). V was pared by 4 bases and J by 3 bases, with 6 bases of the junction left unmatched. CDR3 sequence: CSATPIAGGYEQYF. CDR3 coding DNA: TGCAGTGCTACTCCTATAGCGGGAGGCTACGAGCAGTACTTC.

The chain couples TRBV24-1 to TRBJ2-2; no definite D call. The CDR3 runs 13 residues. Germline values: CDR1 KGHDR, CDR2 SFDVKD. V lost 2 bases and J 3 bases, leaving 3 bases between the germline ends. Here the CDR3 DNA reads TGTGCCACCAGTGATTCTTACACCGGGGAGCTGTTTTTT. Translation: CATSDSYTGELFF.

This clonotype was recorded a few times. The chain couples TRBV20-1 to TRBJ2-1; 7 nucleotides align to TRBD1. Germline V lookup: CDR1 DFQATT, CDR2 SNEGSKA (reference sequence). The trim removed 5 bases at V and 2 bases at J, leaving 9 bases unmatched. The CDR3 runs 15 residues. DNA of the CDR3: TGCAGTGCTTTAAACCGGGACAGAGCCTACAATGAGCAGTTCTTC. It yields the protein CSALNRDRAYNEQFF.

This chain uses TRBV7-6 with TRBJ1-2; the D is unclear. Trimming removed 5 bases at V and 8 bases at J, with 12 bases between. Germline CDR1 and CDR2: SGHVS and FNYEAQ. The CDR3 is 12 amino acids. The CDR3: CASSPSSGGYTF. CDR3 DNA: TGTGCCAGCAGCCCCTCGAGTGGGGGCTACACCTTC. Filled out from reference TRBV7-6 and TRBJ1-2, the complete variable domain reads GAGVSQSPRYKVTKRGQDVALRCDPISGHVSLYWYRQALGQGPEFLTYFNYEAQQDKSGLPNDRFSAERPEGSISTLTIQRTEQRDSAMYRCASSPSSGGYTFGSGTRLTVV.

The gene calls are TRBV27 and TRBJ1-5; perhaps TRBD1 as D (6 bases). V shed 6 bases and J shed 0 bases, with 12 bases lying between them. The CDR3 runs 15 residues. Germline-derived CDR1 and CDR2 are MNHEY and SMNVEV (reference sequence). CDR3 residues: CASSLRGNSNQPQHF. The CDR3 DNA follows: TGTGCCAGCAGCCTTAGGGGGAATAGCAATCAGCCCCAGCATTTT.

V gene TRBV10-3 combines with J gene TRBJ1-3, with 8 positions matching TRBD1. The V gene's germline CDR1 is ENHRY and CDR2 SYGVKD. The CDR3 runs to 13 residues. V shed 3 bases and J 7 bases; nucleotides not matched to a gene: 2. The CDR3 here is CAISERQGNTIYF. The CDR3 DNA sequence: TGTGCCATCAGTGAAAGACAGGGGAACACCATATATTTT.

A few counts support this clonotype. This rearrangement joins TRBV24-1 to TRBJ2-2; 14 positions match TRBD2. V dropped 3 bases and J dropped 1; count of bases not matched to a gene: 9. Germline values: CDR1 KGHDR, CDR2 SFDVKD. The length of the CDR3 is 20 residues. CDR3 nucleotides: TGTGCCACCAGTGATGAAACCGGGACTAGCGGGGGATTGAACACCGGGGAGCTGTTTTTT. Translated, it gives CATSDETGTSGGLNTGELFF.